The clone carrying this T cell receptor beta chain was counted a few times. Germline CDR1 and CDR2: MGHRA and YSYEKL. V was cut by 4 bases and J by 1 base, with 13 bases left in between. The CDR3 is made up of 15 amino acids. These data come from a study of T-cell memory formation after mild COVID-19. Each CDR3 protein is one row after TCRdb ran MiXCR on the 5' RACE reads. The repertoire holds fewer than 95,000 distinct CDR3 sequences, with more than 13% as singletons. The material sequenced was PBMCs or a T cell subset sorted from them (not recorded which). This TCR was sampled from a man between 18 and 35 years old who had mild COVID-19 (a few samples of this study predate the infection). Cell type and time point are not known. The V call is TRBV4-1, the J call TRBJ2-5, with D unresolved. In DNA form, the CDR3 reads TGCGCCAGCAGCCCGCCCCTGGGCCTCCAAGAGACCCAGTACTTC. Translating it yields CASSPPLGLQETQYF.